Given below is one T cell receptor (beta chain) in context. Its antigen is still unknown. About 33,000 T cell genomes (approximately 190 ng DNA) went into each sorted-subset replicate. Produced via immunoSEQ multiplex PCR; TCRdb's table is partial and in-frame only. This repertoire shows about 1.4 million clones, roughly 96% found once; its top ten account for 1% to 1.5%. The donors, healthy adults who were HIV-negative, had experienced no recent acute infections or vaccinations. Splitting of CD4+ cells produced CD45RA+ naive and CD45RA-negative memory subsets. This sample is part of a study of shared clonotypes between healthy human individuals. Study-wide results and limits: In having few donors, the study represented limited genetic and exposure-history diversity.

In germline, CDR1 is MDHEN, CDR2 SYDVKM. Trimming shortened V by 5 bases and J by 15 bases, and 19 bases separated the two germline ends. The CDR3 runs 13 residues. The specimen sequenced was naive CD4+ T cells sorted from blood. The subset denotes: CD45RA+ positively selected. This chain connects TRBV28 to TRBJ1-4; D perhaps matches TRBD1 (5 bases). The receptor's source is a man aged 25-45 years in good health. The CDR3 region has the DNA TGTGCCAGCAGTCAAACATTGGTTCTAGGGGTGTTTTTT. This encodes CASSQTLVLGVFF.